Below, 3 T cell receptor beta chains from the same sample are listed, as sequenced in a study of cytomegalovirus exposure and HLA in healthy donors. The PCR ran on 60 Vbeta and 13 Jbeta primers. Clones were read by immunoSEQ multiplex PCR, and TCRdb kept only the in-frame ones, dropping some. The data show roughly 98,000 clones, approximately 75% seen once. Sequenced material: PBMCs. These receptors were collected from a woman aged 70-85 years in good health and CMV-seropositive.

The chain recombines TRBV7-6 with TRBJ1-5; TRBD1 matches 10 bases. With 5 bases clipped from V and 5 bases from J, the junction kept 6 bases outside the gene matches. The CDR3 length is 15 residues. Germline loops: CDR1 SGHVS, CDR2 FNYEAQ. The CDR3 nucleotides are TGTGCCAGCAGCCTCGGGACAGGGGATGATCAGCCCCAGCATTTT. It translates to CASSLGTGDDQPQHF.

V usage is TRBV5-1 and J usage is TRBJ1-2; D possibly corresponds to TRBD1 (6 bases). CDR1 and CDR2 from the germline V gene are SGHRS and YFSETQ. Trimming removed 1 base at V and 4 bases at J, with 11 bases between. The CDR3 covers 14 residues. CDR3 amino acids: CASSLTGGGYGYTF. The CDR3 DNA follows: TGCGCCAGCAGCTTGACGGGGGGCGGCTATGGCTACACCTTC. Full variable domain (remainder filled in from reference TRBV5-1 and TRBJ1-2): KAGVTQTPRYLIKTRGQQVTLSCSPISGHRSVSWYQQTPGQGLQFLFEYFSETQRNKGNFPGRFSGRQFSNSRSEMNVSTLELGDSALYLCASSLTGGGYGYTFGSGTRLTVV.

The chain is built from TRBV2 and TRBJ2-7, with 7 positions matching TRBD2. Germline loops: CDR1 SNHLY, CDR2 FYNNEI. V gave up 7 bases and J gave up 4 bases; unmatched junction bases: 7. This CDR3 has 13 amino acids. CDR3 DNA: TGTGCCAGCACCAGACTAGCTGGTTACGAGCAGTACTTC. Protein: CASTRLAGYEQYF.